This TCR beta chain appears in the sequencing data of a study of T cells in Graves' hyperthyroidism and ophthalmopathy (dated by TCRdb to about 2019). Regarding the study in general: Peripheral blood samples were taken at initial diagnosis, before any treatment was given. A discovery cohort of roughly 96 patients, roughly 45 with Graves' ophthalmopathy and 55 to 60 with stable Graves' hyperthyroidism, was used to find distinguishing TCR V-J signatures. After sampling, hyperthyroidism patients received methimazole starting at 30 mg daily, and ophthalmopathy patients received high-dose intravenous methylprednisolone. Prospective prediction of ophthalmopathy was tested in an independent validation cohort of some 20 hyperthyroidism patients and 17 patients who later progressed to ophthalmopathy. In roughly six Graves' hyperthyroidism patients, the study also compared T-cell repertoires from thyroid tissue with T-cell repertoires from blood. According to the paper, TCR Vbeta CDR3 sequencing was carried out on 135 peripheral blood samples, which came from 40 to 45 ophthalmopathy, about 75 hyperthyroidism and about 17 progressor patients. The approximately 90 discovery patients were divided at random into training and test sets in a 7:3 ratio.

Hyperthyroidism patients were newly diagnosed, with disease duration under 2 months, and aged 18 to 65 years. The study excluded patients with uncontrolled infections, other autoimmune diseases, pregnancy or lactation. Diagnoses were based on clinical symptoms, serum thyroxine and TRAb, thyroid ultrasound and orbital computed tomography. Blood from progressor patients was drawn when they were first diagnosed with hyperthyroidism, before any ophthalmopathy symptoms appeared. Ficoll-Paque density gradient centrifugation was used to isolate PBMCs from about 10 ml of fresh peripheral blood. Progressor patients were defined as those initially diagnosed with Graves' hyperthyroidism in whom ophthalmopathy developed during follow-up. Total RNA was extracted using Trizol reagent, and RNA quality was assessed on an Agilent 2100 Bioanalyzer. Paper-wide results and their limitations: Most expanded thyroid clonotypes (frequency above 0.001) were also found in blood, which suggests that blood repertoires may mirror thyroid immune responses. A model built on a 13 V-J signature distinguished ophthalmopathy from stable hyperthyroidism, reaching roughly 88% sensitivity and 81.08% specificity in cross-validation and 80%/75% in testing. In validation, the model predicted progression to ophthalmopathy with approximately 70% sensitivity and less than 80% specificity, a median of roughly seven months before onset. No statistical method was used to set the sample size in advance, and investigators knew the group allocation.

The CDR3, cysteine through phenylalanine, is 12 amino acids long. Of all the DNA, just the CDR3 is kept, 36 bases in frame from base 1. After removal of 2 bases from V and 13 bases from J, the junction retains 4 bases not matched to a gene. Reading the germline V gene gives CDR1 SNHLY and CDR2 FYNNEI. This clonotype appeared many times. Its binding antigen is unknown. Nothing much larger sits one base from this clone, and base qualities are not available. The TCR beta CDR3 regions were amplified from RNA transcripts. The first round of RT-PCR for the TCR CDR3 was performed with the HTBI primer set and the Qiagen OneStep RT-PCR kit. The libraries were constructed in a second round of multiplex PCR and then size-selected and purified. The libraries were sequenced on an Illumina HiSeq2000 using paired-end 100 bp reads. The authors' analysis ran thus. SOAPnuke was used to process the raw data, with reads discarded if the reads contained adapters or uncalled bases, had a mean Phred below 15, or lacked an exact constant-primer or identifier match. COPE v1.2.5 was used to merge high-quality paired reads, and clonotypes were defined as unique nucleotide sequences. MiTCR v1.1 was used to align the clonotypes against IMGT TRBV, TRBD and TRBJ reference segments. Only V-J combinations with frequency above 0.0001, covering about 99% of repertoires, were analysed. A TCS score was defined as the ratio between F50 (clonal expansion) and ExV (chaos), using BLOSUM62-based TCRdist between CDR3 peptides within each V-J. Welch's t-statistics and random forest reduced approximately 520 V-J features to about 12, which were used in a naive Bayes classifier (R e1071). Through fastp at Q25 and MiXCR, TCRdb rebuilt clones from the public reads, retaining in-frame beta chains. Rows with a matching CDR3 protein are joined into one entry that keeps the most common DNA and genes. The V and J calls were not made by the authors but by TCRdb's processing. This sample comprises about 250,000 distinct CDR3 sequences, roughly 15% of them detected only once. The top ten hold more than 30% of the sample.

What was sequenced was blood. The receptor comes from a woman between 45 and 60 years old with Graves' hyperthyroidism that later progressed to Graves' ophthalmopathy. The chain links TRBV2 with TRBJ2-2; 7 bases in the middle match TRBD1. Read as DNA, the sequence is TGTGCCAGCAGTGAAACCCGGGACAGGCTGTTTTTT. This is translated as CASSETRDRLFF.